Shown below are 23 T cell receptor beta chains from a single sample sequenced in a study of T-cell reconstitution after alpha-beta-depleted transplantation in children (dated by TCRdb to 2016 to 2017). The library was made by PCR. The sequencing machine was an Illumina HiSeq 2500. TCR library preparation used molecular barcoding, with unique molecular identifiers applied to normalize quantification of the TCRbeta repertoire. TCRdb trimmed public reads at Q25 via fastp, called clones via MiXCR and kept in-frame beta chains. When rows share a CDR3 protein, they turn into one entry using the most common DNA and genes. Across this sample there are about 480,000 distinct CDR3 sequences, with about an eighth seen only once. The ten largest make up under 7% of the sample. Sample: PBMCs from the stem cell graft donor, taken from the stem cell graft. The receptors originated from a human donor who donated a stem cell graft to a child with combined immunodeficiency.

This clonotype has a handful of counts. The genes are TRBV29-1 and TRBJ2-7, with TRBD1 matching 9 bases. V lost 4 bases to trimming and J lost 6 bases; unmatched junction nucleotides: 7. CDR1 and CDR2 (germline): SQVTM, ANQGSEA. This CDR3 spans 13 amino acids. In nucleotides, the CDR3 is TGCAGCGTTGTAAGACAGGGGGGGAGCGAGCAGTACTTC. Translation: CSVVRQGGSEQYF.

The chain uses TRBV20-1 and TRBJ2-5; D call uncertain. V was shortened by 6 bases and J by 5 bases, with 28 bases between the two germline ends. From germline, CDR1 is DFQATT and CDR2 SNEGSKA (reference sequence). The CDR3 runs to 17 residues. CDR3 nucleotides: TGCAGTGCCGAAACCGAAACCTGGCGGTTGGTGGGGGAGACCCAGTACTTC. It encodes CSAETETWRLVGETQYF.

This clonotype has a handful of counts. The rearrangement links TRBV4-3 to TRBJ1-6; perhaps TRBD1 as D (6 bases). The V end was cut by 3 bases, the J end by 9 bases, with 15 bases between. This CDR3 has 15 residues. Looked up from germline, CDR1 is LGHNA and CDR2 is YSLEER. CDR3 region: CASSHGDTPISPLHF. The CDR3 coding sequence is TGCGCCAGCAGCCATGGGGACACCCCGATTTCACCCCTCCACTTT.

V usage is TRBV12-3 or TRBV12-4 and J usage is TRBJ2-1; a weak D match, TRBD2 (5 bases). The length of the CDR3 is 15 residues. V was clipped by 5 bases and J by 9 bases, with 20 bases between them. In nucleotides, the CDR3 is TGTGCCAGCAGTCCCCGGGATGAGGGAAGGGTTGAGCAGTTCTTC. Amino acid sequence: CASSPRDEGRVEQFF.

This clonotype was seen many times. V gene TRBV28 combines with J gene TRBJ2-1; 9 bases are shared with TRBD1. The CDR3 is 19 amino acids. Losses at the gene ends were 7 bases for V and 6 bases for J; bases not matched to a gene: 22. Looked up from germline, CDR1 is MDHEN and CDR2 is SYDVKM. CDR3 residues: CASTLPTGGAEGTPNEQFF. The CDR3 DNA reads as TGTGCCAGCACTCTACCGACAGGGGGGGCGGAGGGAACCCCCAATGAGCAGTTCTTC.

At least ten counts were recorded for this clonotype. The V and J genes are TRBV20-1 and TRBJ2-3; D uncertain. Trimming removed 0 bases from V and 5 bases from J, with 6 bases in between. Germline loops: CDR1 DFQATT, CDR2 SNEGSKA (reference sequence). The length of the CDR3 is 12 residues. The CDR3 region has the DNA TGCAGTGCTAGAGACAACATAGATACGCAGTATTTT. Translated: CSARDNIDTQYF.

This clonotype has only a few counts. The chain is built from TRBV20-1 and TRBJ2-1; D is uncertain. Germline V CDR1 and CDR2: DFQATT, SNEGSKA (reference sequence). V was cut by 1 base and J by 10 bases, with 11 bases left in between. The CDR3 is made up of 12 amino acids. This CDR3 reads CSARGSPGEQFF. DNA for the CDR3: TGCAGTGCTAGAGGCTCGCCTGGGGAGCAGTTCTTC.

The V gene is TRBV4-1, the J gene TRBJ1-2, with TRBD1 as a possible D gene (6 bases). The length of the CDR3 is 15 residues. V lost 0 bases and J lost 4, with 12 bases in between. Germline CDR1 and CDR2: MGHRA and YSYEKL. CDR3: CASSQDQTGTYGYTF. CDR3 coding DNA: TGCGCCAGCAGCCAAGATCAGACAGGAACCTATGGCTACACCTTC.

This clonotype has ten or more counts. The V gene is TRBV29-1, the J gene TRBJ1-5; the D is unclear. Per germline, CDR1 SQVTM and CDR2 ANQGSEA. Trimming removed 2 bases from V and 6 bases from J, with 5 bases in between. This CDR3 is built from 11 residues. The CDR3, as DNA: TGCAGCGTTGAACGTGGTCAGCCCCAGCATTTT. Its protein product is CSVERGQPQHF.

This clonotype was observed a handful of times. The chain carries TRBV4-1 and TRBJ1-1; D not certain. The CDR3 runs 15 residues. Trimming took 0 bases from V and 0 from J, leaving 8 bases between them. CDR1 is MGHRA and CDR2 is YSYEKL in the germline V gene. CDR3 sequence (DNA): TGCGCCAGCAGCCAAGACGCGCTCATGAACACTGAAGCTTTCTTT. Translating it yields CASSQDALMNTEAFF.

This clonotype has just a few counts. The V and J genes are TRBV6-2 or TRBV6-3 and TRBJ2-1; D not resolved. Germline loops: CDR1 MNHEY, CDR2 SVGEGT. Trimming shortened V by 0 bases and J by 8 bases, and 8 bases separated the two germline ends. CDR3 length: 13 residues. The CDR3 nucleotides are TGTGCCAGCAGTTACTCGACCCCGGATGAGCAGTTCTTC. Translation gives CASSYSTPDEQFF.

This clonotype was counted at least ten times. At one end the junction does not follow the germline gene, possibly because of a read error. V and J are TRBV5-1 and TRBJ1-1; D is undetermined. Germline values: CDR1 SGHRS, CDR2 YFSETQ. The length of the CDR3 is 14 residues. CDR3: CASSFRTGNTEAFF. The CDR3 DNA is TGTGCCAGCAGCTTTAGGACGGGGAACACTGAAGCTTTCTTT.

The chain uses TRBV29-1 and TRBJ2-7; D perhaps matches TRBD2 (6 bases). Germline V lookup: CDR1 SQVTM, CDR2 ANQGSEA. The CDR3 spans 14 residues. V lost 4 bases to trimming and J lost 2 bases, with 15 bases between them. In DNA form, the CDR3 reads TGCAGCGTTGTGGGGGGAGAGGCCCCCTACGAGCAGTACTTC. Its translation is CSVVGGEAPYEQYF.

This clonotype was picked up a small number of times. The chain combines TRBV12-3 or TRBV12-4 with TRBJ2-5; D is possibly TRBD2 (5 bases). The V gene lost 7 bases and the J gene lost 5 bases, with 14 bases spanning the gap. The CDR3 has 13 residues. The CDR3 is CASTPLAGETQYF. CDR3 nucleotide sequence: TGTGCCAGCACCCCTCTAGCCGGGGAGACCCAGTACTTC.

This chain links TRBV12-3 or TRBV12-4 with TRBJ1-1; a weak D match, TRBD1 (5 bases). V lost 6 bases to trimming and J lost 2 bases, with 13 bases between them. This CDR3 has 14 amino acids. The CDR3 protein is CASSRREGNTEAFF. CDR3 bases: TGTGCCAGCAGCCGCAGGGAGGGAAACACTGAAGCTTTCTTT.

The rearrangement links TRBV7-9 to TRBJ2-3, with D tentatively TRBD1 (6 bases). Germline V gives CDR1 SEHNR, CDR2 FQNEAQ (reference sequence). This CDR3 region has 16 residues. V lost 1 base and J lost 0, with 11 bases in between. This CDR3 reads CASSLDQGSSTDTQYF. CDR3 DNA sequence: TGTGCCAGCAGCTTAGACCAGGGGTCTAGCACAGATACGCAGTATTTT. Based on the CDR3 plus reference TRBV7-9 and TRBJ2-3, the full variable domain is DTGVSQNPRHKITKRGQNVTFRCDPISEHNRLYWYRQTLGQGPEFLTYFQNEAQLEKSRLLSDRFSAERPKGSFSTLEIQRTEQGDSAMYLCASSLDQGSSTDTQYFGPGTRLTVL.

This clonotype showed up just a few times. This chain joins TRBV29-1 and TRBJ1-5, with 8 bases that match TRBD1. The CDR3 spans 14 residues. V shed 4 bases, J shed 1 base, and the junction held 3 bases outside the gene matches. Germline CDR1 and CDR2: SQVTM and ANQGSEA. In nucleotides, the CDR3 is TGCAGCGTTGCAGGGGGCCAAAGCAATCAGCCCCAGCATTTT. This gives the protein CSVAGGQSNQPQHF.

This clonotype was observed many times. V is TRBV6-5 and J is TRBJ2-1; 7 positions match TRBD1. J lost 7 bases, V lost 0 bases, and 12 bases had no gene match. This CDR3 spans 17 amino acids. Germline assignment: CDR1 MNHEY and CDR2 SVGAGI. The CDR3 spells CASSYSREQGPRNEQFF. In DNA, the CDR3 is TGTGCCAGCAGTTACTCGAGGGAACAGGGGCCTAGGAATGAGCAGTTCTTC.

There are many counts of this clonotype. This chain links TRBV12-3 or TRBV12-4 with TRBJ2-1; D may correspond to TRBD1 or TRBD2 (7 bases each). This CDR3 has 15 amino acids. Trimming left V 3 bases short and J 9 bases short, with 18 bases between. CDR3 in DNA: TGTGCCAGCAGTTTGGCCAGGGGGGGGCCGACTGAGCAGTTCTTC. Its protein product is CASSLARGGPTEQFF.

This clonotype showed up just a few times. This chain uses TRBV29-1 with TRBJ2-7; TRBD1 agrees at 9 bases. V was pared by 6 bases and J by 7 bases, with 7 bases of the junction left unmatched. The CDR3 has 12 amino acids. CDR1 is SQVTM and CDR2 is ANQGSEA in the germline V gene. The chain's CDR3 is CSVGTGFSEQYF. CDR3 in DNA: TGCAGCGTCGGGACAGGGTTTAGTGAGCAGTACTTC.

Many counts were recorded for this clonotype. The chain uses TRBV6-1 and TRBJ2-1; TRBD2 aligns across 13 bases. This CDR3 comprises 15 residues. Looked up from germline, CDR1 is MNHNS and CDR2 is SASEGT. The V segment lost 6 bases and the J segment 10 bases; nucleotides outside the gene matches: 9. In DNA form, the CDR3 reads TGTGCCAGCAGAAGACCGGGACTAGCGGGATCGGAGCAGTTCTTC. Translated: CASRRPGLAGSEQFF.

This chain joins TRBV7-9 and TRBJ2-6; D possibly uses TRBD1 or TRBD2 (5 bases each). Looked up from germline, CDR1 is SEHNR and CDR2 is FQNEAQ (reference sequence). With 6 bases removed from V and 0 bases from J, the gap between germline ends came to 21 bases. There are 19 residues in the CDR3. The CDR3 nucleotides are TGTGCCAGCAGGGAACTCTGGGACGGATATCCCTCTGGGGCCAACGTCCTGACTTTC. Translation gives CASRELWDGYPSGANVLTF. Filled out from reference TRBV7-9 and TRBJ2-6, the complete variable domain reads DTGVSQNPRHKITKRGQNVTFRCDPISEHNRLYWYRQTLGQGPEFLTYFQNEAQLEKSRLLSDRFSAERPKGSFSTLEIQRTEQGDSAMYLCASRELWDGYPSGANVLTFGAGSRLTVL.

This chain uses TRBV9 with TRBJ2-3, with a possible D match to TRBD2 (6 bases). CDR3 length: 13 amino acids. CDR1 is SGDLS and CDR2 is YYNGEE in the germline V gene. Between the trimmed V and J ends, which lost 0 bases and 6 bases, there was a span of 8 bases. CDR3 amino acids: CASSVGTIDTQYF. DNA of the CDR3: TGTGCCAGCAGCGTAGGGACTATTGATACGCAGTATTTT.